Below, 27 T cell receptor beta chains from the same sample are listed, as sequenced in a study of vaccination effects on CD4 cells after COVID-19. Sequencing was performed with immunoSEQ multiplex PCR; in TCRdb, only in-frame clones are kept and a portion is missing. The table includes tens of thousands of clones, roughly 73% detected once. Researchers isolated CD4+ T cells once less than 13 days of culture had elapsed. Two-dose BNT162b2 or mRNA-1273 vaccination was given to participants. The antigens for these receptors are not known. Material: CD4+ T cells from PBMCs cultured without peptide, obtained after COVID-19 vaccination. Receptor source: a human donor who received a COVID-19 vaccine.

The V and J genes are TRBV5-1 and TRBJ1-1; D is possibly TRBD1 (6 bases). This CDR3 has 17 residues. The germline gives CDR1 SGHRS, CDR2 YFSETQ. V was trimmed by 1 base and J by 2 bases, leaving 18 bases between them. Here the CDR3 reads CASSLRGGRGTNTEAFF. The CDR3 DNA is TGCGCCAGCAGCTTGAGGGGCGGCAGGGGTACAAACACTGAAGCTTTCTTT.

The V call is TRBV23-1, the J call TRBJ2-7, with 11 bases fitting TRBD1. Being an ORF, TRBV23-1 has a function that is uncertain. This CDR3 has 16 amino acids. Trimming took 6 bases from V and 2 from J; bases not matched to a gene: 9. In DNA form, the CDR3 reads TGCGCCAGCAGCAGATATCGGGACAGGGGGACCTACGAGCAGTACGTC. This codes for CASSRYRDRGTYEQYV.

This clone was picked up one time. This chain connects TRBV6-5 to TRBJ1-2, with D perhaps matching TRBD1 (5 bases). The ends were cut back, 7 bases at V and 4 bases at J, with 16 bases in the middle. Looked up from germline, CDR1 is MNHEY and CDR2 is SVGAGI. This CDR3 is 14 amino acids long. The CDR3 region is CASIARGRSYGYTF. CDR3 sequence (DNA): TGTGCCAGCATCGCGAGGGGAAGGAGCTATGGCTACACCTTC.

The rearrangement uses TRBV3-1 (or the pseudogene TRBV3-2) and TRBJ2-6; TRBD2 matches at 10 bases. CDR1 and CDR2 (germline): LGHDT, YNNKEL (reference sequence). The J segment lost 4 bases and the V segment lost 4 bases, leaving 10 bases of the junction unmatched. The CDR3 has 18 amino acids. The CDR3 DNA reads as TGTGCCAGCAGCCGATTAGCGGGGGGTAACCGCGGGGCCAACGTCCTGACTTTC. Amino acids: CASSRLAGGNRGANVLTF.

CDR3 DNA: TGTGCCAGCAGTGGACAGGGAGTACGGTACAATGAGCAGTTCTTC. It yields the protein CASSGQGVRYNEQFF. The chain links TRBV25-1 to TRBJ2-1, with TRBD1 matching over 7 bases. Germline V gene lookup returns CDR1 MGHDK and CDR2 SYGVNS. J was trimmed by 4 bases and V by 4 bases; bases with no gene match: 7. The CDR3 sequence is 15 residues long.

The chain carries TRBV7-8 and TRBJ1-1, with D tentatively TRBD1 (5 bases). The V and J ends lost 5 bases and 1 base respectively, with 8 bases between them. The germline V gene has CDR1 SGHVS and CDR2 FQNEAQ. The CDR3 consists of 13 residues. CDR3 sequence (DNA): TGTGCCAGCAGCATCAGGGAGAACACTGAAGCTTTCTTT. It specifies CASSIRENTEAFF.

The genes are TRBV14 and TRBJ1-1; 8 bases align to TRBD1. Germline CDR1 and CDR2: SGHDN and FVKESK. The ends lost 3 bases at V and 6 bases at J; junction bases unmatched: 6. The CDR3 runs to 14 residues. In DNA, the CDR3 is TGTGCCAGCAGCCAGAACAGGGGGGGATCTGAAGCTTTCTTT. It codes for CASSQNRGGSEAFF.

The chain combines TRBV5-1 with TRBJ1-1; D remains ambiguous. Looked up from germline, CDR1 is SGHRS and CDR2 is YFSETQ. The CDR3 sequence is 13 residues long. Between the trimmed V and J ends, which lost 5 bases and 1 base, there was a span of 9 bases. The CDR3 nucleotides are TGCGCCAGCAGGAGAGACGGGAACACTGAAGCTTTCTTT. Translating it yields CASRRDGNTEAFF.

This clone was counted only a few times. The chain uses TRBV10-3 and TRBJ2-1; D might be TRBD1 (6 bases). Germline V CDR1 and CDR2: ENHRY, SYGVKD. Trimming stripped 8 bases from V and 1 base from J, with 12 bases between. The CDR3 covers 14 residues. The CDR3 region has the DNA TGTGCCATCTCTTCCGGGACATCCTACAATGAGCAGTTCTTC. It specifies CAISSGTSYNEQFF.

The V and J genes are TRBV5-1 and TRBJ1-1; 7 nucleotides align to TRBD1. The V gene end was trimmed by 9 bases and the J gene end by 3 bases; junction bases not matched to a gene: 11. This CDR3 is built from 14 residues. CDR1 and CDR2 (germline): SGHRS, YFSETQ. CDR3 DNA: TGCGCCACCGGGGATCCGGGACAGCACACTGAAGCTTTCTTT. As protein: CATGDPGQHTEAFF.

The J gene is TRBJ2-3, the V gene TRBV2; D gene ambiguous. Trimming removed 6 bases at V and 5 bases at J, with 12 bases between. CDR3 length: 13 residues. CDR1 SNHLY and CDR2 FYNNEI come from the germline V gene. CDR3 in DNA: TGTGCCAGCAGGGTACGGGCCGGAGATACGCAGTATTTT. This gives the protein CASRVRAGDTQYF.

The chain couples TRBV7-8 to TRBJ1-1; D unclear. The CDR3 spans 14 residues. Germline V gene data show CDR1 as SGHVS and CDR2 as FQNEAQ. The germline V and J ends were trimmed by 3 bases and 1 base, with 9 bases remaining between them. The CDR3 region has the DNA TGTGCCAGCAGCTTTATCGGCAAGAACACTGAAGCTTTCTTT. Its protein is CASSFIGKNTEAFF.

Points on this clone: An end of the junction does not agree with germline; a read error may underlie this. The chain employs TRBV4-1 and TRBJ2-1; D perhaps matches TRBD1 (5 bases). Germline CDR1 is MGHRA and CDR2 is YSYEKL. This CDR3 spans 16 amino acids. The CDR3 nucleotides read TGCGCCAACAGCCAAGGGGTAAAGGGATTCTACAATGAGCAGTTCTTC. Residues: CANSQGVKGFYNEQFF.

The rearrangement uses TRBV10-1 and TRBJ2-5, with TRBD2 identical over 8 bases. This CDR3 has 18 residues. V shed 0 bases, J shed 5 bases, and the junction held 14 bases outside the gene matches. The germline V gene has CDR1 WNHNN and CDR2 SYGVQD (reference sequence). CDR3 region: CASSESPWTAGGRETQYF. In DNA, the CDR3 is TGCGCCAGCAGTGAGTCCCCGTGGACGGCGGGGGGTAGGGAGACCCAGTACTTC.

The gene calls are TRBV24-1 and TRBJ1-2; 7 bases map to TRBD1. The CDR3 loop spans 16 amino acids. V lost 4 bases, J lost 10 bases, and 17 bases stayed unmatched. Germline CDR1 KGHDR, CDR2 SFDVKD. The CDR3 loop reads CATSDPQGGQKSAYTF. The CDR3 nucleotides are TGTGCCACCAGTGACCCCCAGGGGGGACAAAAGAGTGCCTACACCTTC.

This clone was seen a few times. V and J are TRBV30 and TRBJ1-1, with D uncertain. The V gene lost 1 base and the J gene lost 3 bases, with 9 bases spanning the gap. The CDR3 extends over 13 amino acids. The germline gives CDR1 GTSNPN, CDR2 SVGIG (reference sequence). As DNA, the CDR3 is TGTGCCTGGAGTGGGGATTTGGACACTGAAGCTTTCTTT. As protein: CAWSGDLDTEAFF.

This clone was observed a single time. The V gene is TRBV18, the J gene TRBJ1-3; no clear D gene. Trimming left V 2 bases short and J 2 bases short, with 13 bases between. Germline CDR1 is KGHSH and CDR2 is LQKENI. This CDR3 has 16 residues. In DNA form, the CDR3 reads TGTGCCAGCTCACCAATGCCCACGGCAACTGGAAACACCATATATTTT. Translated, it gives CASSPMPTATGNTIYF.

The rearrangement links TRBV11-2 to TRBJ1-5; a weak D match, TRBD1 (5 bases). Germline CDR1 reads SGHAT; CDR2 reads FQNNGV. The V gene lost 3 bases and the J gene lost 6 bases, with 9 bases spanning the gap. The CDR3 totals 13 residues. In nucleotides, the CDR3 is TGTGCCAGCAGCTTGTCAGGGACTCAGCCCCAGCATTTT. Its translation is CASSLSGTQPQHF.

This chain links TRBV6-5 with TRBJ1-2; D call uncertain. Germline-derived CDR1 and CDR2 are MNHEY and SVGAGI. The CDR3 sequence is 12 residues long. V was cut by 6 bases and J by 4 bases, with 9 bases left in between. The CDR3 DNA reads TGTGCCAGCAGGATACAGCCCTATGGCTACACCTTC. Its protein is CASRIQPYGYTF.

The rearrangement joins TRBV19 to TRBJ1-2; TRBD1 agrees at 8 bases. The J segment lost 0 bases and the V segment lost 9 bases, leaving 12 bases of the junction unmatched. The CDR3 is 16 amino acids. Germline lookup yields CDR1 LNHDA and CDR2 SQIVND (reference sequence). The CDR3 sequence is CASSPRHRGTNYGYTF. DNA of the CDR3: TGTGCCAGCAGTCCCCGCCACAGGGGGACTAACTATGGCTACACCTTC.

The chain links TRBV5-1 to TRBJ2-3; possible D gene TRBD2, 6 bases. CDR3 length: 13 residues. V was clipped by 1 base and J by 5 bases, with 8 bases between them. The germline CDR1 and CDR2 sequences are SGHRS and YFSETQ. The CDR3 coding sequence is TGCGCCAGCAGCTTGTCGGGAGAAGATACGCAGTATTTT. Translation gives CASSLSGEDTQYF. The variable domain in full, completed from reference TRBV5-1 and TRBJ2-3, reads KAGVTQTPRYLIKTRGQQVTLSCSPISGHRSVSWYQQTPGQGLQFLFEYFSETQRNKGNFPGRFSGRQFSNSRSEMNVSTLELGDSALYLCASSLSGEDTQYFGPGTRLTVL.

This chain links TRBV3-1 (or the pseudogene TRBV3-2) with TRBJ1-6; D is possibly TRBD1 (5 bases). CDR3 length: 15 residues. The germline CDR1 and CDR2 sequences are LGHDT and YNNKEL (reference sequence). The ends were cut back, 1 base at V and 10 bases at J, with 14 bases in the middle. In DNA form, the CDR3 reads TGTGCCAGCAGCCAAGGTCCGACAGAGTCATCACCCCTCCACTTT. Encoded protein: CASSQGPTESSPLHF.

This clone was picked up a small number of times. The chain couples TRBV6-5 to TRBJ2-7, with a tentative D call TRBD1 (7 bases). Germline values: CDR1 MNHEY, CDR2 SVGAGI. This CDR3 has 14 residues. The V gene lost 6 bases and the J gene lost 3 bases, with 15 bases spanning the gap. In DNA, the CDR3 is TGTGCCAGCAGCGCAGGGGGGATCAACTACGAGCAGTACGTC. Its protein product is CASSAGGINYEQYV.

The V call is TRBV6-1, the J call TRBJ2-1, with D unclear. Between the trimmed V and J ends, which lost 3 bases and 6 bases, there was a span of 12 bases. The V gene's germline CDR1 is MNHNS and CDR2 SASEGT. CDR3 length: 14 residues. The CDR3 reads CASSDGSPGNEQFF. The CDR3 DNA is TGTGCCAGCAGTGACGGCTCTCCAGGCAATGAGCAGTTCTTC.

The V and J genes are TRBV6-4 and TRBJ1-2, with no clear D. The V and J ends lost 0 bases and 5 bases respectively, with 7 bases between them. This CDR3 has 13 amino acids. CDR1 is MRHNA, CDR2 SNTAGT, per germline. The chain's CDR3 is CASSDSNGYGYTF. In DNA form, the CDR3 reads TGTGCCAGCAGTGACTCGAACGGTTATGGCTACACCTTC.

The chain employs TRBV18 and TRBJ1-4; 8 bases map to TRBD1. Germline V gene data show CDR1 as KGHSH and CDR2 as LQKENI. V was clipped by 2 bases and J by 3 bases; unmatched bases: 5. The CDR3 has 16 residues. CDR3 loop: CASSPTIQGANEKLFF. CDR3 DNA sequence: TGTGCCAGCTCACCAACAATACAGGGGGCTAATGAAAAACTGTTTTTT.

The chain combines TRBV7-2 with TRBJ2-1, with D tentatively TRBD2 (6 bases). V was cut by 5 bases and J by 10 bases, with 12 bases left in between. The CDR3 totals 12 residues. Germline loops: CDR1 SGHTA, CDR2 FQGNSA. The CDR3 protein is CASSQWDFEQFF. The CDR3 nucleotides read TGTGCCAGCAGCCAATGGGACTTCGAGCAGTTCTTC.